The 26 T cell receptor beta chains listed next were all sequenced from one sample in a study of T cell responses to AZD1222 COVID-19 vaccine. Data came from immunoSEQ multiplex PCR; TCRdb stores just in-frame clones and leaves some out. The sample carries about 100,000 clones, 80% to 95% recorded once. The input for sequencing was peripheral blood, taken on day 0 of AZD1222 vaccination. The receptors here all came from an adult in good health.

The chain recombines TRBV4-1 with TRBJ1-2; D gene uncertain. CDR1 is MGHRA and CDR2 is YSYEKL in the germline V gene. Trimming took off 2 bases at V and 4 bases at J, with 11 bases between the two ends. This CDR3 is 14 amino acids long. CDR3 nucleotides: TGCGCCAGCAGCCAATTATCAGGCCCCTATGGCTACACCTTC. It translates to CASSQLSGPYGYTF.

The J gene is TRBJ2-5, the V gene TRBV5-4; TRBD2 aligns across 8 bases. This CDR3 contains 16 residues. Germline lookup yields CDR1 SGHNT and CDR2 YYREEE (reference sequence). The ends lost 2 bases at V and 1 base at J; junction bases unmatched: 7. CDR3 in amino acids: CASSFGFAGGQETQYF. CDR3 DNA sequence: TGTGCCAGCAGCTTTGGGTTCGCGGGAGGCCAAGAGACCCAGTACTTC.

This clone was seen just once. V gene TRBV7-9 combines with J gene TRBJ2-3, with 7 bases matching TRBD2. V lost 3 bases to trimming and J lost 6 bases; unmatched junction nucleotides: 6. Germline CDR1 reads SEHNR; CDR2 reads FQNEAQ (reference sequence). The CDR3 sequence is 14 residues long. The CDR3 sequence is CASSFQGGSDTQYF. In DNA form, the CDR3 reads TGTGCCAGCAGCTTCCAGGGAGGGAGTGATACGCAGTATTTT.

The CDR3: CASSLGGTGELFF. The CDR3 DNA follows: TGTGCCAGCAGCTTAGGGGGCACCGGGGAGCTGTTTTTT. The chain uses TRBV11-3 and TRBJ2-2; D is ambiguous. This CDR3 spans 13 amino acids. Germline assignment: CDR1 SGHNT and CDR2 YENEEA. Trimming removed 1 base from V and 4 bases from J, with 4 bases in between.

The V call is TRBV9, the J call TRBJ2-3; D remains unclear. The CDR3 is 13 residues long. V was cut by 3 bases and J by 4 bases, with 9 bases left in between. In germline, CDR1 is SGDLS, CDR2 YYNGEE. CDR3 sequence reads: CASSATPADTQYF. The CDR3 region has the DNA TGTGCCAGCAGCGCTACTCCGGCAGATACGCAGTATTTT.

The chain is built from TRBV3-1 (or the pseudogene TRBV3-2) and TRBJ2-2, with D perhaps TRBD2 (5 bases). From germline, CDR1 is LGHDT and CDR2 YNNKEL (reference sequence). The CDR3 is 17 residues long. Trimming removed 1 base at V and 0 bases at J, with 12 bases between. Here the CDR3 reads CASSQGMGVANTGELFF. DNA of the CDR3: TGTGCCAGCAGCCAAGGTATGGGAGTAGCGAACACCGGGGAGCTGTTTTTT.

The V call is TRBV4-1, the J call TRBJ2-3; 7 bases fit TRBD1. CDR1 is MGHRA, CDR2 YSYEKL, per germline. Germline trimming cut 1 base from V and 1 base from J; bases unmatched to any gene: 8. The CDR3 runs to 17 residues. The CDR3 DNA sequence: TGCGCCAGCAGCCAAGCCGGGACCCAGGGGGGCACAGATACGCAGTATTTT. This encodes CASSQAGTQGGTDTQYF.

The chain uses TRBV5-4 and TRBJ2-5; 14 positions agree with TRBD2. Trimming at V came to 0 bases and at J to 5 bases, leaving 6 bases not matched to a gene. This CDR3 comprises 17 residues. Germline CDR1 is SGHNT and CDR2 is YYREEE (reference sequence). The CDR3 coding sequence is TGTGCCAGCAGCTTGGAAGCCCGGACTAGCGGGGGGGAGACCCAGTACTTC. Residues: CASSLEARTSGGETQYF.

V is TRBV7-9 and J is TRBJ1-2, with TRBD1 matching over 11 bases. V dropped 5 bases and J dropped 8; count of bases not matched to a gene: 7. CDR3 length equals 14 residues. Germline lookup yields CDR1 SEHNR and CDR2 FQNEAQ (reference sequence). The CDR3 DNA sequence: TGTGCCAGCAGCCCAGGACAGGGGGCGCTCGGCTACACCTTC. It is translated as CASSPGQGALGYTF.

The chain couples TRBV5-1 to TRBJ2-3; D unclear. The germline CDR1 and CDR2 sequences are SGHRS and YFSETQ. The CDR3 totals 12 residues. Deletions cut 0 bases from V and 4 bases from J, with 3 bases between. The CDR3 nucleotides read TGCGCCAGCAGCTTGGTCCCAGATACGCAGTATTTT. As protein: CASSLVPDTQYF.

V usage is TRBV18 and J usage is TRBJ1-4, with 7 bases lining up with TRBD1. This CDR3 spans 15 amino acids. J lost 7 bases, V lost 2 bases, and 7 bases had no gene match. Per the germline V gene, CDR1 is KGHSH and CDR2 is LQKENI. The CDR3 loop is CASSPGSRGREKLFF. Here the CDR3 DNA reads TGTGCCAGCTCACCAGGGTCGAGGGGGCGTGAAAAACTGTTTTTT. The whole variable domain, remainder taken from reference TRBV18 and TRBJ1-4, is NAGVMQNPRHLVRRRGQEARLRCSPMKGHSHVYWYRQLPEEGLKFMVYLQKENIIDESGMPKERFSAEFPKEGPSILRIQQVVRGDSAAYFCASSPGSRGREKLFFGSGTQLSVL.

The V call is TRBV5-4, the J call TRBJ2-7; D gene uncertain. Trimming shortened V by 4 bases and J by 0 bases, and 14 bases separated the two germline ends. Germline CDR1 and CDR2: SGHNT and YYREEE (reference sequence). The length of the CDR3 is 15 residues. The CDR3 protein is CASSPEADSSYEQYF. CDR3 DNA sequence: TGTGCCAGCAGCCCGGAAGCCGATAGCTCCTACGAGCAGTACTTC.

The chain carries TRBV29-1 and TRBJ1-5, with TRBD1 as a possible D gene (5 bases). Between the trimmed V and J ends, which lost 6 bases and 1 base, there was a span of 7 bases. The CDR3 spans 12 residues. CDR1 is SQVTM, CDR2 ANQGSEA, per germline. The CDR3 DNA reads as TGCAGCGTGGGGGACAGCAATCAGCCCCAGCATTTT. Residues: CSVGDSNQPQHF. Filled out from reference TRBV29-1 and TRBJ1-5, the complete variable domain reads SAVISQKPSRDICQRGTSLTIQCQVDSQVTMMFWYRQQPGQSLTLIATANQGSEATYESGFVIDKFPISRPNLTFSTLTVSNMSPEDSSIYLCSVGDSNQPQHFGDGTRLSIL.

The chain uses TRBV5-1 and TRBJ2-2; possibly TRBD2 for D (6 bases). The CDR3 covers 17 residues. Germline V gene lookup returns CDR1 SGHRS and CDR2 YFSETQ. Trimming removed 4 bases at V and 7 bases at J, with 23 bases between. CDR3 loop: CASSRISTGLEIGELFF. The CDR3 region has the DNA TGCGCCAGCAGCCGGATATCCACGGGACTCGAGATCGGGGAGCTGTTTTTT.

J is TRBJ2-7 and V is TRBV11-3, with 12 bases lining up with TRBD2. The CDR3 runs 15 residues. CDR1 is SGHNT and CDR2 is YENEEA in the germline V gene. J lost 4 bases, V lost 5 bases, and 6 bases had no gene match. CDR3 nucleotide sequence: TGTGCCAGCAGCCATGGGACTAGCGGGTTATACGAGCAGTACTTC. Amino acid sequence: CASSHGTSGLYEQYF.

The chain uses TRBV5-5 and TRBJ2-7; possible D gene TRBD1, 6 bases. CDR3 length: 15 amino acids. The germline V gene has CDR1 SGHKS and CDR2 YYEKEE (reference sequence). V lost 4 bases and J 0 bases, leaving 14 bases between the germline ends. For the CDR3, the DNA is TGTGCCAGCAGCCCGGCCGGACAGACCTCCTACGAGCAGTACTTC. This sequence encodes CASSPAGQTSYEQYF.

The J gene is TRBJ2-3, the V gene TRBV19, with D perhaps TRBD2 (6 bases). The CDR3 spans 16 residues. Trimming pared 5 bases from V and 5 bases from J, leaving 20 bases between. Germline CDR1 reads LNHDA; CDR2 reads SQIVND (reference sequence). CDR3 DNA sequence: TGTGCCAGTAGTGCAAGACCCCGGGAGAAGTTAGATACGCAGTATTTT. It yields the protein CASSARPREKLDTQYF.

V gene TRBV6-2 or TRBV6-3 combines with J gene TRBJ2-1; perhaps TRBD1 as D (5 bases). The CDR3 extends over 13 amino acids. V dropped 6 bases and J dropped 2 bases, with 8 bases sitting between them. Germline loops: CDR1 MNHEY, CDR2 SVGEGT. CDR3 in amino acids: CASSQGAYNEQFF. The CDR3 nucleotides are TGTGCCAGCAGCCAGGGTGCCTACAATGAGCAGTTCTTC.

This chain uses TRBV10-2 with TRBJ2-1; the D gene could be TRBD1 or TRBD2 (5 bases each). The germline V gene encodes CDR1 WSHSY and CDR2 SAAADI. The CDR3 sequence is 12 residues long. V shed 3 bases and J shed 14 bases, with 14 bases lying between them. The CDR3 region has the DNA TGCGCCAGCAGTGAACGGGGTAGAGGGGAGTTCTTC. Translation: CASSERGRGEFF.

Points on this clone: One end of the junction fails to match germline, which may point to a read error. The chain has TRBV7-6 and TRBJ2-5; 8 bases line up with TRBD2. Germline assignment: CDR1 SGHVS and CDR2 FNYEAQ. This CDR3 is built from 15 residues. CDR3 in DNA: TGTGCCAGCAGCCTAGCAGCGGGAGTGCAAGAGACCCAGTACTTC. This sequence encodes CASSLAAGVQETQYF.

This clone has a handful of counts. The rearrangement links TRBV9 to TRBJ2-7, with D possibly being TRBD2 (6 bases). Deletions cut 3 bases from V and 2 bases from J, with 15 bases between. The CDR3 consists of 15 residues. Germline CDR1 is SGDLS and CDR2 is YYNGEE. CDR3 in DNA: TGTGCCAGCAGCGGTAAGGGGCGGGACGCCTACGAGCAGTACTTC. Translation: CASSGKGRDAYEQYF.

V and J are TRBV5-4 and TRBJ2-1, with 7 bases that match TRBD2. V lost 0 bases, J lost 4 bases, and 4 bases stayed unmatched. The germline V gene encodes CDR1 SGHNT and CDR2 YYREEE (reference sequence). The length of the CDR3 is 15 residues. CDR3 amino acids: CASSLAGGTYNEQFF. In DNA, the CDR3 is TGTGCCAGCAGCTTGGCGGGGGGAACATACAATGAGCAGTTCTTC.

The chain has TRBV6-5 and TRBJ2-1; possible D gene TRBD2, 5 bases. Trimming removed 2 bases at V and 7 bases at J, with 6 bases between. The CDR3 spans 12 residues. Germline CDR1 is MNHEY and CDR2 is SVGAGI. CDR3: CASSYRRNEQFF. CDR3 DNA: TGTGCCAGCAGTTACCGGAGGAATGAGCAGTTCTTC.

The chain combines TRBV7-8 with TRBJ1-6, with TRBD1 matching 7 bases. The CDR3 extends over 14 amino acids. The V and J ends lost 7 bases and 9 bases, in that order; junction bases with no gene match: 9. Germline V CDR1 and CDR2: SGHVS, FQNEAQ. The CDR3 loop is CASTLNRGSSPLHF. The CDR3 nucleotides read TGTGCCAGCACCCTAAACAGGGGATCTTCACCCCTCCACTTT.

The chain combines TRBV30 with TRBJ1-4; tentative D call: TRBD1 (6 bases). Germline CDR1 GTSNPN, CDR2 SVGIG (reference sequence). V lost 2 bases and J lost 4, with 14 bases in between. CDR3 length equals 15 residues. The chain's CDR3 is CAWSPLDSFNEKLFF. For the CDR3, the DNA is TGTGCCTGGAGTCCCCTGGACAGCTTTAATGAAAAACTGTTTTTT.

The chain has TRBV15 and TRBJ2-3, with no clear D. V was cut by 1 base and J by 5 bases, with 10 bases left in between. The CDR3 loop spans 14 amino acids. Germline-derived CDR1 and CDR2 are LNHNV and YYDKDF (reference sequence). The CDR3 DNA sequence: TGTGCCACCAGCAGAGCTAGAGTAGGAGATACGCAGTATTTT. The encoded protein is CATSRARVGDTQYF.